This T cell receptor (beta chain) originates from a study of T cell responses to AZD1222 COVID-19 vaccine. Study-wide results and caveats: AZD1222 recipients seropositive at baseline numbered only five to seven. The donor group comprised mostly white British people and more females; the analysis possibly underestimated clonal diversity.

This table comes from immunoSEQ multiplex PCR, and its TCRdb copy is limited to in-frame clones, with some not included. The sample has 150,000 or so clones; approximately 93% are singletons. V was trimmed by 3 bases and J by 8 bases, leaving 22 bases between them. This CDR3 is 16 amino acids long. Germline-derived CDR1 and CDR2 are SEHNR and FQNEAQ (reference sequence). Worth noting for this clone: Its antigen is currently unknown.

The genes are TRBV7-9 and TRBJ1-2; D uncertain. Specimen: peripheral blood, collected on day 0 of AZD1222 vaccination. The sequence was collected from an adult in good health. As DNA, the CDR3 is TGTGCCAGCAGCTTGGCTAGTCTTGCATTCGGGCAGGGCTACACCTTC. It encodes CASSLASLAFGQGYTF.